The present T cell receptor beta chain was sequenced within a study of T cell repertoires in cytomegalovirus infection. Overall study: In the study, CMV epitopes included recently identified HLA-C-restricted and well-studied HLA-B-restricted ones. Signatures in public TCR beta sequences pointed to both CMV infection and matching HLA type.

A single record per CDR3 protein comes from TCRdb applying MiXCR to the reads. The repertoire includes fewer than 900,000 distinct CDR3 sequences, about 27% of them detected once, and 13% sits in the top ten. General observations from the study: There were carriers of CMV plus the relevant HLA, and cumulative public TCR beta family frequency identified them. Within the response measured ex vivo, HLA-C-restricted CMV-specific TCR beta clonotypes were dominant.

This clonotype showed up just a few times. Its antigen is not known. Source: cultured CD8+ T cells from PBMCs, taken from culture after CMV antigen stimulation. This clonotype originated in a human donor in good health (CMV status not recorded). Some clones in this sample may be carry-over from other donors' samples.

CDR3 amino acids: CASSLAPWETGDSEAFF. Written as DNA, the CDR3 is TGTGCCAGCAGCTTAGCACCTTGGGAAACAGGGGATTCTGAAGCTTTCTTT. The chain employs TRBV7-6 and TRBJ1-1; 7 bases fit TRBD1. The CDR3 is 17 residues long. The V gene end was trimmed by 0 bases and the J gene end by 6 bases; junction bases not matched to a gene: 13. The germline V gene encodes CDR1 SGHVS and CDR2 FNYEAQ.